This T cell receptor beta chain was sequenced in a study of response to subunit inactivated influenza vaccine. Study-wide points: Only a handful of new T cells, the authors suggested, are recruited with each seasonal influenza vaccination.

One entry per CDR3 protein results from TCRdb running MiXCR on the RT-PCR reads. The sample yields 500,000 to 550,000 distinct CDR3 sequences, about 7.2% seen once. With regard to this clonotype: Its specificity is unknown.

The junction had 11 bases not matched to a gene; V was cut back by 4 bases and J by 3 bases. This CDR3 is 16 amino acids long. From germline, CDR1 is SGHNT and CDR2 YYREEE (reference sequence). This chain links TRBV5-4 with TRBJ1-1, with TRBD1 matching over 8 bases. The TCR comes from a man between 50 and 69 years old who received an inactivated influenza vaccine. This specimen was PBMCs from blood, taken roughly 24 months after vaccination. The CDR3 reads CASSHEGRGRDTEAFF. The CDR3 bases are TGTGCCAGCAGCCACGAGGGCAGGGGGCGCGACACTGAAGCTTTCTTT.